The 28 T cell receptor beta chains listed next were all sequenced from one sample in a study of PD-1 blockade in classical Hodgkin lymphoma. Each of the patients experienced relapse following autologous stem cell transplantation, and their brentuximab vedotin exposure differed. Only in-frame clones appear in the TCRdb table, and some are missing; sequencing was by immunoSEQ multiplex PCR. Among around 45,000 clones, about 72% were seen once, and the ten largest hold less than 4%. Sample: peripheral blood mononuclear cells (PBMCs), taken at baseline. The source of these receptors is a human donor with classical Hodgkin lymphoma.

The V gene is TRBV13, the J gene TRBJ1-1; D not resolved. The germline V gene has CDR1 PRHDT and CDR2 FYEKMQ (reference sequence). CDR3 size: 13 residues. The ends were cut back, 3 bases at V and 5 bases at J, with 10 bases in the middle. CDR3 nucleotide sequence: TGTGCCAGCAGCTTTAGAGGTGTAACTGAAGCTTTCTTT. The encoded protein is CASSFRGVTEAFF.

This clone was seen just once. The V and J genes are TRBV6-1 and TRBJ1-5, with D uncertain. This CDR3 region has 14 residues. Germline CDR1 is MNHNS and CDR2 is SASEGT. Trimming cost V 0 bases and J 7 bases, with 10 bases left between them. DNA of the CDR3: TGTGCCAGCAGTGAAGCACCCACGGGACAGCCCCAGCATTTT. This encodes CASSEAPTGQPQHF.

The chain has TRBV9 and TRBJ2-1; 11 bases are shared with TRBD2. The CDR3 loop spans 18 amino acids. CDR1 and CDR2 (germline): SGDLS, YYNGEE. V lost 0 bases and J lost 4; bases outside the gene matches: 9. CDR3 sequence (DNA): TGTGCCAGCAGCGTAGGGAGGGGGACTAGCGGAACGTACAATGAGCAGTTCTTC. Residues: CASSVGRGTSGTYNEQFF.

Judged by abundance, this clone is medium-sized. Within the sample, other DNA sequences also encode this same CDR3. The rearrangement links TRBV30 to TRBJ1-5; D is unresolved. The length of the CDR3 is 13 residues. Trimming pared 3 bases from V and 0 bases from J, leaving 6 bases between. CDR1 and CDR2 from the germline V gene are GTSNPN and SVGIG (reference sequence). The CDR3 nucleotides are TGTGCCTGGAGGGGCGGTAGCAATCAGCCCCAGCATTTT. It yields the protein CAWRGGSNQPQHF.

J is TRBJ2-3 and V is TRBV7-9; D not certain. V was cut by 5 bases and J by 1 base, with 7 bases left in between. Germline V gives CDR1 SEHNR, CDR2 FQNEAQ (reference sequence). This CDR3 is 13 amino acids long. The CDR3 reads CASSPQGTDTQYF. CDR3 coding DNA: TGTGCCAGCAGCCCTCAGGGCACAGATACGCAGTATTTT.

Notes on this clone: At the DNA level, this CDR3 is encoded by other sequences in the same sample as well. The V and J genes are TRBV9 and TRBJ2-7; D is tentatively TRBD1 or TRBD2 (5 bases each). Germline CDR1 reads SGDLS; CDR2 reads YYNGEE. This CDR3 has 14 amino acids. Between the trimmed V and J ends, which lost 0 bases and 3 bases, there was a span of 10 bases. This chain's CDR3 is CASSVGGSGYEQYF. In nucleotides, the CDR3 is TGTGCCAGCAGCGTAGGGGGGTCGGGCTACGAGCAGTACTTC.

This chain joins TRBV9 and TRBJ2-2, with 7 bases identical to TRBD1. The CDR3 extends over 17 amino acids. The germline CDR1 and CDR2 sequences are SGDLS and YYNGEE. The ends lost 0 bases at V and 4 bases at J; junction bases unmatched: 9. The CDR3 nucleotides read TGTGCCAGCAGCGTAGACTCGAGGGGACAGAGCACCGGGGAGCTGTTTTTT. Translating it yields CASSVDSRGQSTGELFF. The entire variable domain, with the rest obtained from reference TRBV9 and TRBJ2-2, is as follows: DSGVTQTPKHLITATGQRVTLRCSPRSGDLSVYWYQQSLDQGLQFLIQYYNGEERAKGNILERFSAQQFPDLHSELNLSSLELGDSALYFCASSVDSRGQSTGELFFGEGSRLTVL.

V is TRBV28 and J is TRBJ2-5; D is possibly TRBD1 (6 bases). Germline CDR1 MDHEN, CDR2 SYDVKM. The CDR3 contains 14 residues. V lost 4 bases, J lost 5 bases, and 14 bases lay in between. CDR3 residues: CASSSGQYTETQYF. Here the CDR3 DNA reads TGTGCCAGCAGTTCCGGACAGTACACGGAGACCCAGTACTTC.

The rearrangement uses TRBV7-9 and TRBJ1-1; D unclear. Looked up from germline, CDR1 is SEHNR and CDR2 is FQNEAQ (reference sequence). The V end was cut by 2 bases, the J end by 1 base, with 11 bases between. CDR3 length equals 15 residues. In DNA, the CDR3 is TGTGCCAGCAGCTTAACCCAAGGAGAGAACACTGAAGCTTTCTTT. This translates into CASSLTQGENTEAFF.

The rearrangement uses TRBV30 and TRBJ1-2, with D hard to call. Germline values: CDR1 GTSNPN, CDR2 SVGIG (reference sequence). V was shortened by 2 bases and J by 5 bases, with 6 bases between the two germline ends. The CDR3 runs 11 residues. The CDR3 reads CAWSPDYGYTF. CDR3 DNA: TGTGCCTGGAGTCCCGATTATGGCTACACCTTC.

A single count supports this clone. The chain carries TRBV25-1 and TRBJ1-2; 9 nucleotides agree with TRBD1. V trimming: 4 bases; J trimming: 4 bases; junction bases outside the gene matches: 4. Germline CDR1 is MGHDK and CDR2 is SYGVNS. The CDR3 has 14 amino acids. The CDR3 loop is CASSVGQGTYGYTF. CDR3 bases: TGTGCCAGCAGTGTAGGACAGGGGACCTATGGCTACACCTTC.

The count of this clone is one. CDR3 residues: CASGLDRGVYGYTF. The CDR3 coding sequence is TGTGCTAGTGGTTTAGACAGGGGAGTCTATGGCTACACCTTC. The chain has TRBV12-5 and TRBJ1-2; 8 nucleotides match TRBD1. Germline assignment: CDR1 LGHNT and CDR2 FRNRAP. This CDR3 has 14 residues. Losses at the gene ends were 3 bases for V and 4 bases for J; bases not matched to a gene: 4.

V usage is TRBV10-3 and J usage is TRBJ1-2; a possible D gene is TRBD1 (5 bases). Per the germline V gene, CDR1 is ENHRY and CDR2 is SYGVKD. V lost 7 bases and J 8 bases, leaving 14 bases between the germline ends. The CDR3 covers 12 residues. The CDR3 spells CAIMGGVTGYTF. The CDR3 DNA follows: TGTGCCATCATGGGAGGGGTCACAGGCTACACCTTC.

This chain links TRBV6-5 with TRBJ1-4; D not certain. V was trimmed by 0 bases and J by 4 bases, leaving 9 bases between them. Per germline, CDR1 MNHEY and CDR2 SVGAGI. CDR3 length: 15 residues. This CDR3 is CASSYSGGINEKLFF. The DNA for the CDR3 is TGTGCCAGCAGTTACTCGGGAGGGATTAATGAAAAACTGTTTTTT.

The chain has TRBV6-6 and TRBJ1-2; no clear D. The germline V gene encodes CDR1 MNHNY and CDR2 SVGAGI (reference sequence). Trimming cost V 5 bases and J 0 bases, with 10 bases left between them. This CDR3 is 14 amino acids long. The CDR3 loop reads CASSLTDSNYGYTF. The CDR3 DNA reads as TGTGCCAGCAGTCTCACGGACTCTAACTATGGCTACACCTTC.

The chain's CDR3 is CASSLITGNEQFF. CDR3 nucleotides: TGTGCCAGCAGCTTAATCACCGGCAATGAGCAGTTCTTC. This chain connects TRBV7-6 to TRBJ2-1; D not resolved. Germline V gene data show CDR1 as SGHVS and CDR2 as FNYEAQ. Trimming left V 2 bases short and J 6 bases short, with 8 bases between. CDR3 length: 13 amino acids.

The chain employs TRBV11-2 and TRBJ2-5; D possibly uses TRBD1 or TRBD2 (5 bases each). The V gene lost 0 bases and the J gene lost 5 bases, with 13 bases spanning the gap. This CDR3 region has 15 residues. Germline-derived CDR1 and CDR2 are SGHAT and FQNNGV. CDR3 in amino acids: CASSLEAGARETQYF. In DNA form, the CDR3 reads TGTGCCAGCAGCTTAGAAGCCGGGGCCAGGGAGACCCAGTACTTC. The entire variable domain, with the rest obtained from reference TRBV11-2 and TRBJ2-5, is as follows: EAGVAQSPRYKIIEKRQSVAFWCNPISGHATLYWYQQILGQGPKLLIQFQNNGVVDDSQLPKDRFSAERLKGVDSTLKIQPAKLEDSAVYLCASSLEAGARETQYFGPGTRLLVL.

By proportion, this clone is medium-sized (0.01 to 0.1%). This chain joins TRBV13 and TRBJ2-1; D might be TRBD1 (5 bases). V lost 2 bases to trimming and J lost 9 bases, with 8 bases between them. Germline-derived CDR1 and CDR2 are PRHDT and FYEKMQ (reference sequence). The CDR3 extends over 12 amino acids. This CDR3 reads CASSLQGSEQFF. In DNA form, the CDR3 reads TGTGCCAGCAGCTTACAGGGCAGTGAGCAGTTCTTC. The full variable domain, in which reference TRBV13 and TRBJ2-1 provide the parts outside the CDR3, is AAGVIQSPRHLIKEKRETATLKCYPIPRHDTVYWYQQGPGQDPQFLISFYEKMQSDKGSIPDRFSAQQFSDYHSELNMSSLELGDSALYFCASSLQGSEQFFGPGTRLTVL.

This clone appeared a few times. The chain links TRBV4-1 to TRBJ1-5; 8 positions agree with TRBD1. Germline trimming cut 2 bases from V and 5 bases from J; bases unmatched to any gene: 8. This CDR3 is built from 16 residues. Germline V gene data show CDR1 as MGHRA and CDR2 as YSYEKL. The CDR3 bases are TGCGCCAGCAGCCAAAGCAGGGGGCAACCTGATCAGCCCCAGCATTTT. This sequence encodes CASSQSRGQPDQPQHF.

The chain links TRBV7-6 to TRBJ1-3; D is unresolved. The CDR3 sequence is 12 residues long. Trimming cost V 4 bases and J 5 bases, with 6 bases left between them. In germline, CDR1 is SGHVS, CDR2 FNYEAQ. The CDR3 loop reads CASSSNRNTIYF. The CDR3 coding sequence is TGTGCCAGCAGCTCAAACCGAAACACCATATATTTT. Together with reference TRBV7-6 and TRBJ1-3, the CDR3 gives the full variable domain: GAGVSQSPRYKVTKRGQDVALRCDPISGHVSLYWYRQALGQGPEFLTYFNYEAQQDKSGLPNDRFSAERPEGSISTLTIQRTEQRDSAMYRCASSSNRNTIYFGEGSWLTVV.

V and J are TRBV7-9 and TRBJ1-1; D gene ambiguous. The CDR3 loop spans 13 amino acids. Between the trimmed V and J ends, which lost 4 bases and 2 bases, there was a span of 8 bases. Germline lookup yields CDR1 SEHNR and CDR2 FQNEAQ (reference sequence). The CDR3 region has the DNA TGTGCCAGCAGCTACGTAGGTAACACTGAAGCTTTCTTT. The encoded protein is CASSYVGNTEAFF.

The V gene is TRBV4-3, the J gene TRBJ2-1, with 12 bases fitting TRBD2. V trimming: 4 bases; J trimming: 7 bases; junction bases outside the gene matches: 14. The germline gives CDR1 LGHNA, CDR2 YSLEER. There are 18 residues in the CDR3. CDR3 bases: TGCGCCAGCAGCCCATACTTCGGACTAGCGGGAAATATGAATGAGCAGTTCTTC. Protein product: CASSPYFGLAGNMNEQFF.

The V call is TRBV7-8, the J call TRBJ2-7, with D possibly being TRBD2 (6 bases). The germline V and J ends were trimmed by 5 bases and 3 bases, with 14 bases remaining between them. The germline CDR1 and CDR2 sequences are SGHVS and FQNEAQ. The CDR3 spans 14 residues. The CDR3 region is CASSGTAPFYEQYF. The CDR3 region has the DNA TGTGCCAGCAGCGGGACTGCCCCTTTCTACGAGCAGTACTTC.

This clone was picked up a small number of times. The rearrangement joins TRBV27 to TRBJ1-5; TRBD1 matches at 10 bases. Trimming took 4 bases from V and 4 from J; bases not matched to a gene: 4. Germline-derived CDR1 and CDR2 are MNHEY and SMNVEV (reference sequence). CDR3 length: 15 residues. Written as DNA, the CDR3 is TGTGCCAGCAGTTCACCGGGACAGGGGAATCAGCCCCAGCATTTT. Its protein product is CASSSPGQGNQPQHF.

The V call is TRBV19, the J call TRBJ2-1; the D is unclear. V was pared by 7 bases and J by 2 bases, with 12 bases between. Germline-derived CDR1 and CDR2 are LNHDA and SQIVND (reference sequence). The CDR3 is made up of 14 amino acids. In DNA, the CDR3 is TGTGCCAGTAAGTTGGAATGGACCTACAATGAGCAGTTCTTC. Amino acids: CASKLEWTYNEQFF. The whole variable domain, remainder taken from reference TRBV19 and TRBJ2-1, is DGGITQSPKYLFRKEGQNVTLSCEQNLNHDAMYWYRQDPGQGLRLIYYSQIVNDFQKGDIAEGYSVSREKKESFPLTVTSAQKNPTAFYLCASKLEWTYNEQFFGPGTRLTVL.

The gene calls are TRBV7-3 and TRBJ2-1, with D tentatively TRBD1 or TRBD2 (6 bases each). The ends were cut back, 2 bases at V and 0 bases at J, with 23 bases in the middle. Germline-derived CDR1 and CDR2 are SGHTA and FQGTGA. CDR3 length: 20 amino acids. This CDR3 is CASSLATTATGASSYNEQFF. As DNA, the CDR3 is TGTGCCAGCAGCTTAGCCACTACCGCTACGGGGGCAAGCTCCTACAATGAGCAGTTCTTC. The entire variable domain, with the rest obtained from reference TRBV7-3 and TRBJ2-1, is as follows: GAGVSQTPSNKVTEKGKYVELRCDPISGHTALYWYRQSLGQGPEFLIYFQGTGAADDSGLPNDRFFAVRPEGSVSTLKIQRTERGDSAVYLCASSLATTATGASSYNEQFFGPGTRLTVL.

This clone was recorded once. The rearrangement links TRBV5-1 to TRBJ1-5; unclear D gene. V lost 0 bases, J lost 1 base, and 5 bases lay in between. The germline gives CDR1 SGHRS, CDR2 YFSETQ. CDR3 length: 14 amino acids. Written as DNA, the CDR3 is TGCGCCAGCAGCTTGGAAGGGAGCAATCAGCCCCAGCATTTT. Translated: CASSLEGSNQPQHF.

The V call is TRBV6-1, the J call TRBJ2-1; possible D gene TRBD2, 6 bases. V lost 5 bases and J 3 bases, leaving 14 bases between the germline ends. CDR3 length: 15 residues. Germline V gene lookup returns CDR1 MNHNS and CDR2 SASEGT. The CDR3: CASSLAGPRYNEQFF. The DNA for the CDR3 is TGTGCCAGCAGTTTGGCGGGACCTCGCTACAATGAGCAGTTCTTC.